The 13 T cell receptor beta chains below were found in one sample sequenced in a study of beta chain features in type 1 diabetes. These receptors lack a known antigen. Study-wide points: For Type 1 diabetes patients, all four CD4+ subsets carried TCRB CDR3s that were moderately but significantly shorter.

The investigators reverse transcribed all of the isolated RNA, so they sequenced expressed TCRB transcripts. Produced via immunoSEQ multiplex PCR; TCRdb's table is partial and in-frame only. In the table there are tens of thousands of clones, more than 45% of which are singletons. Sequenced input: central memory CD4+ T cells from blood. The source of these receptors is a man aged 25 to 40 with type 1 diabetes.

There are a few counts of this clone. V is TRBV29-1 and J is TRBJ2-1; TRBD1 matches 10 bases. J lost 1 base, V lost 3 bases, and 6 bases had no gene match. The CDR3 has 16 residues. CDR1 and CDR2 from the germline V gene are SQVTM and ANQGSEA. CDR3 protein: CSVDPGQGRSYNEQFF. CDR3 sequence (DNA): TGCAGCGTTGACCCGGGACAGGGGAGATCCTACAATGAGCAGTTCTTC.

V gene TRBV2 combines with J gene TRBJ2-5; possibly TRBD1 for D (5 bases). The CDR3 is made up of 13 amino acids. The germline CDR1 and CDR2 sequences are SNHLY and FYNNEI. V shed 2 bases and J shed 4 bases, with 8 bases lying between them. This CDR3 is CASSEQGRETQYF. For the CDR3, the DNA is TGTGCCAGCAGTGAACAGGGAAGAGAGACCCAGTACTTC.

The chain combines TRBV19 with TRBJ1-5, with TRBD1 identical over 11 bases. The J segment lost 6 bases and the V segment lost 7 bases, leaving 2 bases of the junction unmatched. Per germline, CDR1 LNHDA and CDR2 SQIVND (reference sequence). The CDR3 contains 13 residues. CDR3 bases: TGTGCCAGTATGGACAGGGGGCGTCAGCCCCAGCATTTT. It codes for CASMDRGRQPQHF.

CDR3 in DNA: TGCGCCAGCAGCCAAGAAAGGGGGGGGGAAAGGAATGAGCAGTTCTTC. Translation gives CASSQERGGERNEQFF. This sequence joins TRBV4-1 and TRBJ2-1; D perhaps matches TRBD2 (7 bases). V was clipped by 0 bases and J by 7 bases, with 16 bases between them. CDR3 size: 16 residues. Germline V gene lookup returns CDR1 MGHRA and CDR2 YSYEKL.

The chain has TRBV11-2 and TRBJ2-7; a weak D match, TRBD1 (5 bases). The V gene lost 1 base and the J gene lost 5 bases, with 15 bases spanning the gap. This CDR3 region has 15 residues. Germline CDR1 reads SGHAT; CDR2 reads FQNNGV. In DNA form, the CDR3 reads TGTGCCAGCAGCTTAGGGGCCCAGGGTGGTGACGAGCAGTACTTC. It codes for CASSLGAQGGDEQYF.

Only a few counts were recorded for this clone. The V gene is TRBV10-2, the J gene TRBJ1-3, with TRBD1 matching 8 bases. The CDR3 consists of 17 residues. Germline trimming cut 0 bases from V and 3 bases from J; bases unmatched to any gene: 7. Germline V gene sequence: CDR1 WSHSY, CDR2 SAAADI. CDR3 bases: TGCGCCAGCAGTGAGTCCTGGACAGGGAAAGGTGGAAACACCATATATTTT. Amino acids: CASSESWTGKGGNTIYF.

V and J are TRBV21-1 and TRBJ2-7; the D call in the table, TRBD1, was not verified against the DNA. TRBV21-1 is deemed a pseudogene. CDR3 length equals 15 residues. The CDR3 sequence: CASSKGRQEVYEQYF. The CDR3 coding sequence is TGTGCCAGCAGCAAAGGCCGACAGGAGGTCTACGAGCAGTACTTC.

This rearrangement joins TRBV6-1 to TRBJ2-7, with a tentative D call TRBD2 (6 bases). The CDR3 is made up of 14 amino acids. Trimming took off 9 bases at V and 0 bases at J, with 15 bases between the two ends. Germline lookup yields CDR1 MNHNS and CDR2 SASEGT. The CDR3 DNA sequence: TGTGCCAGTTCGAAGGACGGGAGCTCCTACGAGCAGTACTTC. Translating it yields CASSKDGSSYEQYF.

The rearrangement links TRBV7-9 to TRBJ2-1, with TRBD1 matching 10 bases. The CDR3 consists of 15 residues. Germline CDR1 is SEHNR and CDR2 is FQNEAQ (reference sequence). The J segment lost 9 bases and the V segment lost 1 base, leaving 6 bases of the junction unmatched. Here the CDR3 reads CASSLEETGGGEQFF. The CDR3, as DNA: TGTGCCAGCAGCTTAGAGGAGACAGGGGGCGGTGAGCAGTTCTTC.

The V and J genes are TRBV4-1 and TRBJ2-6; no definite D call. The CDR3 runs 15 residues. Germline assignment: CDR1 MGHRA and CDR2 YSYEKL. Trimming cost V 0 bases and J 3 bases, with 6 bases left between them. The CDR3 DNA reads TGCGCCAGCAGCCAAGATCCCCGTGGGGCCAACGTCCTGACTTTC. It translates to CASSQDPRGANVLTF.

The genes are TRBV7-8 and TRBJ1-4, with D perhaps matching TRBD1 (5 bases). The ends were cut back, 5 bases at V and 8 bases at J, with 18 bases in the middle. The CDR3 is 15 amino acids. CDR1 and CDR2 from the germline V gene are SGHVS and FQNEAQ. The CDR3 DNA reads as TGTGCCAGCAGCCCCATGGGGGGGGTTGGGGAAAAACTGTTTTTT. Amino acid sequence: CASSPMGGVGEKLFF.

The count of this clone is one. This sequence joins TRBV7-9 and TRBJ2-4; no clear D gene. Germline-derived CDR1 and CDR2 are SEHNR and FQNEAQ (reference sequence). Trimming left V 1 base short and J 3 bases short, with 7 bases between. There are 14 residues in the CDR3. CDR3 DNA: TGTGCCAGCAGCTTAGTTAGTGACAAAAACATTCAGTACTTC. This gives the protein CASSLVSDKNIQYF.

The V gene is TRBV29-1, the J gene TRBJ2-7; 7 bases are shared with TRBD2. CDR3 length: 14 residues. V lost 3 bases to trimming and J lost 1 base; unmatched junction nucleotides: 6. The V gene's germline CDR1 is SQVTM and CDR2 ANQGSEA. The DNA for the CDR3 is TGCAGCGTTGATTTGGGGGAGGGATCCTACGAGCAGTACTTC. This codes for CSVDLGEGSYEQYF.